This T cell receptor beta chain was found in a study of T cells expressing NK-cell markers. Regarding this clonotype: No antigen is known for it.

A 5'RACE template switching approach incorporating UMIs was used to make TCR beta cDNA. From its re-call of the 5' RACE reads, TCRdb lists each CDR3 protein once, without DNA. The sample shows over 350,000 distinct CDR3 sequences, and around 10% sits with its ten largest clones. Findings of the study overall: HCMV specificity of expanded NKG2C+ T cell clones remained unclear.

There are 14 residues in the CDR3. The germline V gene encodes CDR1 DFQATT and CDR2 SNEGSKA (reference sequence). Sequenced input: blood T cells: a sorted CD56 or NKG2C T cell subset, CD4+ or CD8+ T cells, or bulk PBMC T cells (not recorded which). The TCR sequence derives from a woman in her forties or fifties in good health. V gene TRBV20-1 combines with J gene TRBJ1-2; with no DNA, the TCRdb D assignment of TRBD1 cannot be verified. The CDR3 reads CSADPQGPNYGYTF.